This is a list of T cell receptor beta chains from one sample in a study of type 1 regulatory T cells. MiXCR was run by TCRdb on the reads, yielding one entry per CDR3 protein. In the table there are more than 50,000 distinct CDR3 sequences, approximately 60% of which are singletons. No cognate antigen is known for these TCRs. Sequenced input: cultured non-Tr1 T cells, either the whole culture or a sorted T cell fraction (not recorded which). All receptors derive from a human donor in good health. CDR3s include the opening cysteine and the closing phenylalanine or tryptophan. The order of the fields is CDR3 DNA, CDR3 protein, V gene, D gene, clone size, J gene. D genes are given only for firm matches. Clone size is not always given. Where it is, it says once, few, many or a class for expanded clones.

CDR3nt: TGCAGTGCGGAAGCGGTGTCTCCCAAAAACATTCAGTACTTC
CDR3aa: CSAEAVSPKNIQYF
v_gene: TRBV20-1
d_gene: -
abundance: few
j_gene: TRBJ2-4

CDR3nt: TGTGCCAGTAGACCTCAGGCAGGGGCTTTGGGTGAGCAGTTCTTC
CDR3aa: CASRPQAGALGEQFF
v_gene: TRBV19
d_gene: -
abundance: -
j_gene: TRBJ2-1

CDR3nt: TGCAGCGCCCCCGGGGTTGGCCAGGTGGATACGCAGTATTTT
CDR3aa: CSAPGVGQVDTQYF
v_gene: TRBV20-1
d_gene: -
abundance: few
j_gene: TRBJ2-3

CDR3nt: TGTGCCAGCAGCTTCCGACCGGGAACAGATACGCAGTATTTT
CDR3aa: CASSFRPGTDTQYF
v_gene: TRBV12-3/TRBV12-4
d_gene: -
abundance: -
j_gene: TRBJ2-3

CDR3nt: TGTGCCAGCAGCTTAACTCTCTTCAGTGGGAGGCTCACCGGGGCCAACGTCCTGACTTTC
CDR3aa: CASSLTLFSGRLTGANVLTF
v_gene: TRBV13
d_gene: -
abundance: few
j_gene: TRBJ2-6

CDR3nt: TGCAGTGCTAGCGCCGACAGGACCTATCAGCCCCAGCATTTT
CDR3aa: CSASADRTYQPQHF
v_gene: TRBV20-1
d_gene: -
abundance: -
j_gene: TRBJ1-5

CDR3nt: TGCGCCAGCAGCTTGAAGTCAGGGAGTACCGGGGAGCTGTTTTTT
CDR3aa: CASSLKSGSTGELFF
v_gene: TRBV5-1
d_gene: -
abundance: -
j_gene: TRBJ2-2

CDR3nt: TGTGCCAGCAGCCGTACTGGGGGGTTGGCGGAGACCCAGTACTTC
CDR3aa: CASSRTGGLAETQYF
v_gene: TRBV7-7
d_gene: -
abundance: -
j_gene: TRBJ2-5

CDR3nt: TGTGCCAGCTCTTCGGGACAGGGCGCACAAGAGACCCAGTACTTC
CDR3aa: CASSSGQGAQETQYF
v_gene: TRBV18
d_gene: TRBD1
abundance: -
j_gene: TRBJ2-5

CDR3nt: TGTGCCAGCAGCTTCCCAGGGTCGGGCACTGAAGCTTTCTTT
CDR3aa: CASSFPGSGTEAFF
v_gene: TRBV7-8
d_gene: -
abundance: -
j_gene: TRBJ1-1

CDR3nt: TGCGCCAGCAGCTTGGGTCCGGGGGAGACCCAGTACTTC
CDR3aa: CASSLGPGETQYF
v_gene: TRBV5-1
d_gene: -
abundance: -
j_gene: TRBJ2-5

CDR3nt: TGTGCCAGCAGGGACGGGAGTCCGTACTACGAGCAGTACTTC
CDR3aa: CASRDGSPYYEQYF
v_gene: TRBV27
d_gene: -
abundance: once
j_gene: TRBJ2-7

CDR3nt: TGTGCCAGCAGCTCCCCTGTCGGGGAGCTGTTTTTT
CDR3aa: CASSSPVGELFF
v_gene: TRBV5-6
d_gene: -
abundance: -
j_gene: TRBJ2-2

CDR3nt: TGTGCTAGTGGTTTGGAGCCCCAAGAGACCCAGTACTTC
CDR3aa: CASGLEPQETQYF
v_gene: TRBV12-5
d_gene: -
abundance: -
j_gene: TRBJ2-5

CDR3nt: TGTGCCAGCAGTGACCGACTAGCGGGTTCCGCGGAGCAGTTCTTC
CDR3aa: CASSDRLAGSAEQFF
v_gene: TRBV27
d_gene: TRBD2
abundance: few
j_gene: TRBJ2-1

CDR3nt: TGCAGTGCCCAGACAGGGGTGAGTCAGCCCCAGCATTTT
CDR3aa: CSAQTGVSQPQHF
v_gene: TRBV20-1
d_gene: TRBD1
abundance: few
j_gene: TRBJ1-5

CDR3nt: TGTGCCAGCAGCTTACAGCAGGGTCCAGCGGGAGGAGAGACCCAGTACTTC
CDR3aa: CASSLQQGPAGGETQYF
v_gene: TRBV13
d_gene: TRBD2
abundance: -
j_gene: TRBJ2-5

CDR3nt: TGTGCCACGTCGGGGGGTGACTCACCCCTCCACTTT
CDR3aa: CATSGGDSPLHF
v_gene: TRBV28
d_gene: -
abundance: -
j_gene: TRBJ1-6

CDR3nt: TGTGCCAGCAGCTTGACAGGGTGGGGGAATGAGCAGTTCTTC
CDR3aa: CASSLTGWGNEQFF
v_gene: TRBV5-6
d_gene: -
abundance: -
j_gene: TRBJ2-1

CDR3nt: TGTGCCAGCAGCCAGGGGGGTCTCAACAATCAGCCCCAGCATTTT
CDR3aa: CASSQGGLNNQPQHF
v_gene: TRBV6-2/TRBV6-3
d_gene: TRBD1
abundance: few
j_gene: TRBJ1-5

CDR3nt: TGTGCCAGCAGCCCGGGACAGGGGTGGCAGCAGTACTTC
CDR3aa: CASSPGQGWQQYF
v_gene: TRBV7-9
d_gene: TRBD1
abundance: once
j_gene: TRBJ2-7

CDR3nt: TGTGCCAGCAGAAGACAGGGGGCCGGGGATACGCAGTATTTT
CDR3aa: CASRRQGAGDTQYF
v_gene: TRBV6-1
d_gene: TRBD1
abundance: -
j_gene: TRBJ2-3

CDR3nt: TGTGCCAGCAGCCCCTCGGACGGTGGTAATGAAAAACTGTTTTTT
CDR3aa: CASSPSDGGNEKLFF
v_gene: TRBV3-1
d_gene: -
abundance: -
j_gene: TRBJ1-4

CDR3nt: TGCAGTGCTACCAGACTAGCGGGAGTGGCAGATGAGCAGTTCTTC
CDR3aa: CSATRLAGVADEQFF
v_gene: TRBV20-1
d_gene: TRBD2
abundance: -
j_gene: TRBJ2-1

CDR3nt: TGCGCCAGCAGTGGACAGGGGAGCTCTGGAAACACCATATATTTT
CDR3aa: CASSGQGSSGNTIYF
v_gene: TRBV10-2
d_gene: TRBD1
abundance: -
j_gene: TRBJ1-3

CDR3nt: TGCGCCAGCAGCCAACTGGGAGGGCCCGGAGAGACCCAGTACTTC
CDR3aa: CASSQLGGPGETQYF
v_gene: TRBV4-1
d_gene: TRBD2
abundance: -
j_gene: TRBJ2-5

CDR3nt: TGTGCCTCGACATCCACAGATACGCAGTATTTT
CDR3aa: CASTSTDTQYF
v_gene: TRBV10-3
d_gene: -
abundance: few
j_gene: TRBJ2-3

CDR3nt: TGTGCCAGCACTCTGCTTGCGGTGGCAGGGGGAGGTTCACCCCTCCACTTT
CDR3aa: CASTLLAVAGGGSPLHF
v_gene: TRBV2
d_gene: TRBD1
abundance: -
j_gene: TRBJ1-6

CDR3nt: TGTGCCAGCAGTTCCAGAGCTAGCGGGAGTGGTGATACGCAGTATTTT
CDR3aa: CASSSRASGSGDTQYF
v_gene: TRBV7-2
d_gene: TRBD2
abundance: -
j_gene: TRBJ2-3

CDR3nt: TGCGCCAGCAGCCAAGACTACAACTCCTACAATGAGCAGTTCTTC
CDR3aa: CASSQDYNSYNEQFF
v_gene: TRBV4-3
d_gene: -
abundance: -
j_gene: TRBJ2-1

CDR3nt: TGCAGCCCCACGGGCCCCATGGGGCAGTATTTT
CDR3aa: CSPTGPMGQYF
v_gene: TRBV29-1
d_gene: -
abundance: once
j_gene: TRBJ2-3

CDR3nt: TGTGCCATCAGTGAGAAGACAGGGGGCTCTGGAAACACCATATATTTT
CDR3aa: CAISEKTGGSGNTIYF
v_gene: TRBV10-3
d_gene: TRBD1
abundance: -
j_gene: TRBJ1-3

CDR3nt: TGCAGTGCTAGATTAGGGGTCGACGGCTACACCTTC
CDR3aa: CSARLGVDGYTF
v_gene: TRBV20-1
d_gene: -
abundance: -
j_gene: TRBJ1-2

CDR3nt: TGCAGTGCTCGGGACCAAAGCACAGATACGCAGTATTTT
CDR3aa: CSARDQSTDTQYF
v_gene: TRBV20-1
d_gene: -
abundance: -
j_gene: TRBJ2-3

CDR3nt: TGCAGTGCTAGAGATCGGGATGGGTCCAAAAACATTCAGTACTTC
CDR3aa: CSARDRDGSKNIQYF
v_gene: TRBV20-1
d_gene: -
abundance: -
j_gene: TRBJ2-4

CDR3nt: TGCGCCAGCAGCTTACGACCCGGCTCCACAGATACGCAGTATTTT
CDR3aa: CASSLRPGSTDTQYF
v_gene: TRBV5-1
d_gene: -
abundance: -
j_gene: TRBJ2-3

CDR3nt: TGTGCCAGCGCAAGGGGGACTAACTATGGCTACACCTTC
CDR3aa: CASARGTNYGYTF
v_gene: TRBV7-8
d_gene: -
abundance: -
j_gene: TRBJ1-2

CDR3nt: TGTGCCAGCAGGACTAGCGGGAGTGGAAAGACCCAGTACTTC
CDR3aa: CASRTSGSGKTQYF
v_gene: TRBV6-5
d_gene: TRBD2
abundance: few
j_gene: TRBJ2-5

CDR3nt: TGTGCCAGCAGCCCTCGACTAGAAACCGGGGAGCTGTTTTTT
CDR3aa: CASSPRLETGELFF
v_gene: TRBV9
d_gene: -
abundance: -
j_gene: TRBJ2-2

CDR3nt: TGCGCCAGCAGTGATCAGGGACTAGTCACCGGGGAGCTGTTTTTT
CDR3aa: CASSDQGLVTGELFF
v_gene: TRBV10-2
d_gene: TRBD2
abundance: few
j_gene: TRBJ2-2

CDR3nt: TGCAGTGCTAGAGCGGGCAGCTTTAATTCACCCCTCCACTTT
CDR3aa: CSARAGSFNSPLHF
v_gene: TRBV20-1
d_gene: -
abundance: few
j_gene: TRBJ1-6

CDR3nt: TGTGCCAGCAGTTTAGGGACCCCATCTGGGGCCAACGTCCTGACTTTC
CDR3aa: CASSLGTPSGANVLTF
v_gene: TRBV27
d_gene: -
abundance: few
j_gene: TRBJ2-6

CDR3nt: TGCGCCAGCAGGAGGGGACTAGCGGACTCCTACGAGCAGTACTTC
CDR3aa: CASRRGLADSYEQYF
v_gene: TRBV10-2
d_gene: TRBD2
abundance: many
j_gene: TRBJ2-7

CDR3nt: TGTGCCAGCAGCCAAGTTTGGCCTAGCGATCGAGGGAATGAGCAGTTCTTC
CDR3aa: CASSQVWPSDRGNEQFF
v_gene: TRBV4-2
d_gene: -
abundance: -
j_gene: TRBJ2-1

CDR3nt: TGTGCCAGCAGCCCTCGGGGACGGGACACCGGGGAGCTGTTTTTT
CDR3aa: CASSPRGRDTGELFF
v_gene: TRBV6-6
d_gene: -
abundance: -
j_gene: TRBJ2-2

CDR3nt: TGTGCCAGCAGTTTCGACAGGGGGTGGCAGCCCCAGCATTTT
CDR3aa: CASSFDRGWQPQHF
v_gene: TRBV28
d_gene: TRBD1
abundance: few
j_gene: TRBJ1-5

CDR3nt: TGTGCCAGCAGCTTAGAGCCCCATAGCTACGAGCAGTACTTC
CDR3aa: CASSLEPHSYEQYF
v_gene: TRBV7-2
d_gene: -
abundance: -
j_gene: TRBJ2-7

CDR3nt: TGTGCCACAACGACGCCGCGGGGGCACACAGATACGCAGTATTTT
CDR3aa: CATTTPRGHTDTQYF
v_gene: TRBV5-6
d_gene: -
abundance: -
j_gene: TRBJ2-3

CDR3nt: TGTGCCAGCAGTTTAGGGACAGGTGAAGCTTTCTTT
CDR3aa: CASSLGTGEAFF
v_gene: TRBV12-3/TRBV12-4
d_gene: TRBD1
abundance: -
j_gene: TRBJ1-1

CDR3nt: TGTGCCAGCACTCTCGGGACAGGGAGCCACGAGCAGTACTTC
CDR3aa: CASTLGTGSHEQYF
v_gene: TRBV7-8
d_gene: TRBD1
abundance: -
j_gene: TRBJ2-7

CDR3nt: TGTGCCAGCAGCGTAGGAACACTTTCGTCCGGGGAGCTGTTTTTT
CDR3aa: CASSVGTLSSGELFF
v_gene: TRBV9
d_gene: -
abundance: -
j_gene: TRBJ2-2

CDR3nt: TGTGCCAACTTCCGGACCGTCCCGAATCACTACGAGCAGTACTTC
CDR3aa: CANFRTVPNHYEQYF
v_gene: TRBV19
d_gene: -
abundance: -
j_gene: TRBJ2-7

CDR3nt: TGTGCCAGCACCCTGGGGAGCGGGAGGTCGGGAGATACGCAGTATTTT
CDR3aa: CASTLGSGRSGDTQYF
v_gene: TRBV7-7
d_gene: TRBD2
abundance: -
j_gene: TRBJ2-3

CDR3nt: TGTGCCAGCAGCTTAGCGACTAGCGTGGACGAGCAGTACTTC
CDR3aa: CASSLATSVDEQYF
v_gene: TRBV7-8
d_gene: TRBD2
abundance: -
j_gene: TRBJ2-7